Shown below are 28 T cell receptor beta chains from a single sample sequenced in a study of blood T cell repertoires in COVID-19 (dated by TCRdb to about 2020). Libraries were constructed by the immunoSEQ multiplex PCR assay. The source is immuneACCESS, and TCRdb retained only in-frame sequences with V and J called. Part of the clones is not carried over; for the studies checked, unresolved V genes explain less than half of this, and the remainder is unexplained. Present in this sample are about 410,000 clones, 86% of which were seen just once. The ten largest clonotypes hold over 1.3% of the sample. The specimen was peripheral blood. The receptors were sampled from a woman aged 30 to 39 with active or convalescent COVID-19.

The CDR3 spells CASSEYLIPTNEQFF. The CDR3 DNA reads as TGTGCCAGCAGTGAATATTTGATTCCTACCAATGAGCAGTTCTTC. V and J are TRBV6-1 and TRBJ2-1, with no clear D. V shed 2 bases and J shed 6 bases, with 14 bases lying between them. The CDR3 sequence is 15 residues long. Germline-derived CDR1 and CDR2 are MNHNS and SASEGT.

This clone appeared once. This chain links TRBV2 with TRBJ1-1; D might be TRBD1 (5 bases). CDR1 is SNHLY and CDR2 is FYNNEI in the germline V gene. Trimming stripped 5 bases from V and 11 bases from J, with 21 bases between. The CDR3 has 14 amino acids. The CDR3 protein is CASSPGHTNPTAFF. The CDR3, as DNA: TGTGCCAGCAGTCCCGGACACACAAACCCGACCGCTTTCTTT. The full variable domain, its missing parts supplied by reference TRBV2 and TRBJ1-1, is EPEVTQTPSHQVTQMGQEVILRCVPISNHLYFYWYRQILGQKVEFLVSFYNNEISEKSEIFDDQFSVERPDGSNFTLKIRSTKLEDSAMYFCASSPGHTNPTAFFGQGTRLTVV.

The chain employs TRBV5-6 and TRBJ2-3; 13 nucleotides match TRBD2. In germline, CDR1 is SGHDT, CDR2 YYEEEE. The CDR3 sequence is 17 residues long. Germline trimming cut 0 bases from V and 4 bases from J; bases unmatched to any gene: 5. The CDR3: CASSLEYGLAGADTQYF. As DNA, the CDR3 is TGTGCCAGCAGCTTGGAGTACGGACTAGCGGGAGCAGATACGCAGTATTTT. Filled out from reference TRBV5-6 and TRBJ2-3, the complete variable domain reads DAGVTQSPTHLIKTRGQQVTLRCSPKSGHDTVSWYQQALGQGPQFIFQYYEEEERQRGNFPDRFSGHQFPNYSSELNVNALLLGDSALYLCASSLEYGLAGADTQYFGPGTRLTVL.

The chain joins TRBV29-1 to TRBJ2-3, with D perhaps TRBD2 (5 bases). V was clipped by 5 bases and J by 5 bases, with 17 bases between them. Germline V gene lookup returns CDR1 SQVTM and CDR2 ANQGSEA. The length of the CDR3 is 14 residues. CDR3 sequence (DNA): TGCAGCGTTACCCTGCCGGACTTAGAAGATACGCAGTATTTT. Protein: CSVTLPDLEDTQYF.

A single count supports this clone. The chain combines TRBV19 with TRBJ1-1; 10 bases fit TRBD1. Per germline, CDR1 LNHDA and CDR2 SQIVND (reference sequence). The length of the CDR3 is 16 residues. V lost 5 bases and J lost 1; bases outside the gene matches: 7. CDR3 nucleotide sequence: TGTGCCAGTAGTGCAAGGACAGGGGGGGGGAACACTGAAGCTTTCTTT. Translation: CASSARTGGGNTEAFF.

The CDR3 loop is CASSLGRTGAGQPQHF. The DNA for the CDR3 is TGTGCCAGCTCACTGGGGAGAACAGGGGCGGGACAGCCCCAGCATTTT. The chain has TRBV18 and TRBJ1-5, with 7 bases lining up with TRBD1. The ends lost 4 bases at V and 7 bases at J; junction bases unmatched: 13. This CDR3 is built from 16 residues. The germline V gene encodes CDR1 KGHSH and CDR2 LQKENI.

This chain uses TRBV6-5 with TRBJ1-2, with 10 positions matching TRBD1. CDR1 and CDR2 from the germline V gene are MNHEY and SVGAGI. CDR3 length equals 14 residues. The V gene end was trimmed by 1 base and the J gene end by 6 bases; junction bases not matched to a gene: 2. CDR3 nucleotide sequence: TGTGCCAGCAGTTACTGGGACAGGGGAGATGGCTACACCTTC. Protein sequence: CASSYWDRGDGYTF.

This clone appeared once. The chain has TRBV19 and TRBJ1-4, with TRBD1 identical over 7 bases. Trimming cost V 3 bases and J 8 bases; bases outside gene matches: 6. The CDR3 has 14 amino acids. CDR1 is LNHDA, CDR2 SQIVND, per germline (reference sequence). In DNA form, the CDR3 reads TGTGCCAGTAGTATGCCAGGGGGAGACGAAAAACTGTTTTTT. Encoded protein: CASSMPGGDEKLFF.

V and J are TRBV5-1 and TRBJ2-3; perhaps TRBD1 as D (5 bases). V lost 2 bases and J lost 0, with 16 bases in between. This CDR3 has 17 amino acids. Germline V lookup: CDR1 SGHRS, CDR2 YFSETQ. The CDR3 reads CASSLDSLSTSTDTQYF. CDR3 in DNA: TGCGCCAGCAGCTTAGACAGTCTATCCACTAGCACAGATACGCAGTATTTT.

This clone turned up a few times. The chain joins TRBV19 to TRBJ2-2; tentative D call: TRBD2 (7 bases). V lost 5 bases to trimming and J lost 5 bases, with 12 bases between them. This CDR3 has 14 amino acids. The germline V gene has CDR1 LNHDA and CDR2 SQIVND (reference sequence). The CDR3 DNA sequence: TGTGCCAGTAGTTTCGGGGGGCTGACCGGGGAGCTGTTTTTT. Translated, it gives CASSFGGLTGELFF.

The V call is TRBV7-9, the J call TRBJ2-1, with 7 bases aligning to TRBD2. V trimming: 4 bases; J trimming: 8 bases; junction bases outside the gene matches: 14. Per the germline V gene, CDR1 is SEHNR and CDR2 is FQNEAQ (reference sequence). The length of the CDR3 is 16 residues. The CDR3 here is CASSSTLTGGSDEQFF. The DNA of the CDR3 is TGTGCCAGCAGCTCCACCCTTACGGGAGGATCCGATGAGCAGTTCTTC.

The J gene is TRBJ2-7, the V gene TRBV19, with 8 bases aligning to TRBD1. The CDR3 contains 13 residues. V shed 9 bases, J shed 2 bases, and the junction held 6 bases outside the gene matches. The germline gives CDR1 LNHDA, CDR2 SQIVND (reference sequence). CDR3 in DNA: TGTGCCAGACCCGGGACAGGAGCCTACGAGCAGTACTTC. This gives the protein CARPGTGAYEQYF.

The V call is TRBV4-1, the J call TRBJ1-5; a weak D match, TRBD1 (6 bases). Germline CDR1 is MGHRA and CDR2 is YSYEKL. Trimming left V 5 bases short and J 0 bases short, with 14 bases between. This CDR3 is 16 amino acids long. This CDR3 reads CASSIRQADSNQPQHF. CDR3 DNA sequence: TGCGCCAGCAGCATACGACAGGCGGATAGCAATCAGCCCCAGCATTTT.

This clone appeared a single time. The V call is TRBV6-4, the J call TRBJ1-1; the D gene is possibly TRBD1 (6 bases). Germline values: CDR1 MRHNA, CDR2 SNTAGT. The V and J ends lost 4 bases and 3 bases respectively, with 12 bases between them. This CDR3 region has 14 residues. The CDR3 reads CASSAQGFDTEAFF. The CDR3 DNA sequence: TGTGCCAGCAGTGCTCAGGGGTTTGACACTGAAGCTTTCTTT.

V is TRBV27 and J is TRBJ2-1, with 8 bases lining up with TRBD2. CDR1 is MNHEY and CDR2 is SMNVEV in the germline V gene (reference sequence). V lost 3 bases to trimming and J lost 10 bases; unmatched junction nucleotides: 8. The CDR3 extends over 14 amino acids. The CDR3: CASSLAGGPREQFF. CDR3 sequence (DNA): TGTGCCAGCAGTTTGGCGGGAGGCCCTAGGGAGCAGTTCTTC.

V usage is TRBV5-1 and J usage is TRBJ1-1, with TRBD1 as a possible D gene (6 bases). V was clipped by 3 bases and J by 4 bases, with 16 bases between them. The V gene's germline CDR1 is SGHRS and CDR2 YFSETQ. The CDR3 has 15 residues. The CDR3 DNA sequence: TGCGCCAGCAGCTACTCAGGGGATAGGGGCACTGAAGCTTTCTTT. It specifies CASSYSGDRGTEAFF.

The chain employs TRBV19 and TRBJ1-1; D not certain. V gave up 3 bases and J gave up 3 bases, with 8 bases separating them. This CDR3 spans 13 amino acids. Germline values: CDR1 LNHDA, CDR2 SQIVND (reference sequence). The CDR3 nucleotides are TGTGCCAGTAGTATCGGCAGCGACACTGAAGCTTTCTTT. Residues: CASSIGSDTEAFF.

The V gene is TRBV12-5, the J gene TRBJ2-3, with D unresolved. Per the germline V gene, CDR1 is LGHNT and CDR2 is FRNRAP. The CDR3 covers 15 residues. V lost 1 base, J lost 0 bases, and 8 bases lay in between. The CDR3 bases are TGTGCTAGTGGTTTGGAAGAAACTAGCACAGATACGCAGTATTTT. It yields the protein CASGLEETSTDTQYF.

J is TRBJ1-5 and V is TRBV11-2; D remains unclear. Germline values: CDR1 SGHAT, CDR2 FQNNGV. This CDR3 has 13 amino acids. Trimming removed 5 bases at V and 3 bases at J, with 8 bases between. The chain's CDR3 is CASSRGLNQPQHF. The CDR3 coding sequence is TGTGCCAGCAGCCGAGGACTCAATCAGCCCCAGCATTTT.

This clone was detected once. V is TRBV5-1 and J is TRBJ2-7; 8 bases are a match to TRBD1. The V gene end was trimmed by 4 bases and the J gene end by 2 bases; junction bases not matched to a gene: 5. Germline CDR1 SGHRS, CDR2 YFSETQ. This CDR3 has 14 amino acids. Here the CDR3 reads CASSLDRGAYEQYF. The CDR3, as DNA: TGCGCCAGCAGCCTTGACAGGGGCGCCTACGAGCAGTACTTC. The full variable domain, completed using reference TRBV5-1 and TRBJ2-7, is KAGVTQTPRYLIKTRGQQVTLSCSPISGHRSVSWYQQTPGQGLQFLFEYFSETQRNKGNFPGRFSGRQFSNSRSEMNVSTLELGDSALYLCASSLDRGAYEQYFGPGTRLTVT.

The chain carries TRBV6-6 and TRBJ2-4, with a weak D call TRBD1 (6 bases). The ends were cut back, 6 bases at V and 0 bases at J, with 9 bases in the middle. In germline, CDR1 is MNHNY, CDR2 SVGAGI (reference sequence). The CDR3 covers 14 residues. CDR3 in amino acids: CASREQGAKNIQYF. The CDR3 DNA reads TGTGCCAGCAGGGAACAGGGAGCCAAAAACATTCAGTACTTC.

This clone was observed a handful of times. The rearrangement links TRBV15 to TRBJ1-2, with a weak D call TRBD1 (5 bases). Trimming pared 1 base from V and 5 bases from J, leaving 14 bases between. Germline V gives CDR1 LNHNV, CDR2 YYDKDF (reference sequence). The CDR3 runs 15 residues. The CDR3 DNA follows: TGTGCCACCAGCAGAGCTCAGGGAGCGGGGTATGGCTACACCTTC. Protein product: CATSRAQGAGYGYTF.

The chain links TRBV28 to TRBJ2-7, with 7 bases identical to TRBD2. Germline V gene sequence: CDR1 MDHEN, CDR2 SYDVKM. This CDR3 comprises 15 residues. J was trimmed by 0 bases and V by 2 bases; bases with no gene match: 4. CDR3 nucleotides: TGTGCCAGCAGTTTAATGGGGGGGAGCTCCTACGAGCAGTACTTC. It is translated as CASSLMGGSSYEQYF.

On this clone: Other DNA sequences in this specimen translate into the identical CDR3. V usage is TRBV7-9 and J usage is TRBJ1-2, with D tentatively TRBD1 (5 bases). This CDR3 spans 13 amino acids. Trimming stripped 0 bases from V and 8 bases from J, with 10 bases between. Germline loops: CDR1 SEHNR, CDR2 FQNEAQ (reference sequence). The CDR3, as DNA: TGTGCCAGCAGCTTAGCCAGGGAGGGCGGCTACACCTTC. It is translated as CASSLAREGGYTF. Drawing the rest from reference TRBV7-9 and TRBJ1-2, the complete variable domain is DTGVSQNPRHKITKRGQNVTFRCDPISEHNRLYWYRQTLGQGPEFLTYFQNEAQLEKSRLLSDRFSAERPKGSFSTLEIQRTEQGDSAMYLCASSLAREGGYTFGSGTRLTVV.

CDR3 in DNA: TGTGCCACCCGACAGATCTATAGCAATCAGCCCCAGCATTTT. It is translated as CATRQIYSNQPQHF. The chain carries TRBV24-1 and TRBJ1-5, with a possible D match to TRBD1 (5 bases). V was shortened by 9 bases and J by 0 bases, with 11 bases between the two germline ends. Per the germline V gene, CDR1 is KGHDR and CDR2 is SFDVKD. The CDR3 covers 14 residues.

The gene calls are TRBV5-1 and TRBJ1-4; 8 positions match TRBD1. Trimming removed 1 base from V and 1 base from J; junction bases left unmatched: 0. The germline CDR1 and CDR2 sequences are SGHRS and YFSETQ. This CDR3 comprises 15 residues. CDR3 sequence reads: CASSLTGGTNEKLFF. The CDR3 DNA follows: TGCGCCAGCAGCTTGACAGGGGGAACTAATGAAAAACTGTTTTTT.

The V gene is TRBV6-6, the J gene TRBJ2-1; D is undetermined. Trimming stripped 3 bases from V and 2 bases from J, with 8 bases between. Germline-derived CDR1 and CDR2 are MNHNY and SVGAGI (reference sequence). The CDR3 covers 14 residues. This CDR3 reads CASSYFSTYNEQFF. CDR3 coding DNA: TGTGCCAGCAGTTATTTCTCTACCTACAATGAGCAGTTCTTC.

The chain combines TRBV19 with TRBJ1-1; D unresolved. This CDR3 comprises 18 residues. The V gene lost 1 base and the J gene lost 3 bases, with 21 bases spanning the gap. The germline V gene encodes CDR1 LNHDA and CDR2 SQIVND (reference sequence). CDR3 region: CASSIVDRNSGKYTEAFF. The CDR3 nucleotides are TGTGCCAGTAGTATAGTTGACCGCAACAGCGGCAAATACACTGAAGCTTTCTTT.